This entry lists 9 T cell receptor beta chains sequenced from one sample in a study of PD-1 blockade in mismatch repair-deficient tumors. Produced via immunoSEQ multiplex PCR; TCRdb's table is partial and in-frame only. The table shows about 130,000 clones, with 88% occurring only once. Material: peripheral blood, obtained about 17 months after starting pembrolizumab. The receptors were sampled from an adult with mismatch repair-deficient cancer.

This clone has a single count. As DNA, the CDR3 is TGTGCCAGCAGCTTAGTAGGGGGGTCGGGTTACAATGAGCAGTTCTTC. It is translated as CASSLVGGSGYNEQFF. The chain joins TRBV7-8 to TRBJ2-1; the D call may be TRBD1 or TRBD2 (6 bases each). This CDR3 is 16 amino acids long. CDR1 SGHVS and CDR2 FQNEAQ come from the germline V gene. With 1 base removed from V and 4 bases from J, the gap between germline ends came to 14 bases.

The V and J genes are TRBV7-9 and TRBJ2-3; D unresolved. The V gene's germline CDR1 is SEHNR and CDR2 FQNEAQ (reference sequence). V lost 5 bases and J lost 4, with 13 bases in between. This CDR3 is 14 amino acids long. CDR3 region: CASSPYTTADTQYF. The CDR3 bases are TGTGCCAGCAGCCCCTATACAACGGCAGATACGCAGTATTTT.

This clone occurred a few times. The rearrangement uses TRBV19 and TRBJ1-2; D not resolved. Between the trimmed V and J ends, which lost 8 bases and 7 bases, there was a span of 11 bases. This CDR3 contains 11 residues. Per germline, CDR1 LNHDA and CDR2 SQIVND (reference sequence). The CDR3 protein is CASDQGFGYTF. The CDR3 DNA is TGTGCCAGTGATCAAGGGTTTGGCTACACCTTC.

This clone came up once. V gene TRBV6-5 combines with J gene TRBJ1-1; D is uncertain. The CDR3 is made up of 13 amino acids. CDR1 is MNHEY and CDR2 is SVGAGI in the germline V gene. V was cut by 0 bases and J by 7 bases, with 9 bases left in between. CDR3: CASSYSFHREAFF. CDR3 nucleotide sequence: TGTGCCAGCAGTTACTCGTTCCACCGTGAAGCTTTCTTT.

The chain carries TRBV5-4 and TRBJ2-7, with a possible D match to TRBD2 (5 bases). The germline CDR1 and CDR2 sequences are SGHNT and YYREEE (reference sequence). The ends were cut back, 0 bases at V and 2 bases at J, with 15 bases in the middle. This CDR3 contains 16 residues. CDR3 region: CASSLVSGFKTYEQYF. The CDR3, as DNA: TGTGCCAGCAGCTTGGTATCGGGATTTAAGACCTACGAGCAGTACTTC. The complete variable domain, with remaining parts taken from reference TRBV5-4 and TRBJ2-7, reads ETGVTQSPTHLIKTRGQQVTLRCSSQSGHNTVSWYQQALGQGPQFIFQYYREEENGRGNFPPRFSGLQFPNYSSELNVNALELDDSALYLCASSLVSGFKTYEQYFGPGTRLTVT.

The J gene is TRBJ1-1, the V gene TRBV9; 9 bases align to TRBD1. The CDR3 runs 14 residues. V lost 4 bases and J lost 5; bases outside the gene matches: 6. Germline V gene data show CDR1 as SGDLS and CDR2 as YYNGEE. The CDR3 here is CASSRGQGWTEAFF. Written as DNA, the CDR3 is TGTGCCAGCAGCCGCGGACAGGGGTGGACTGAAGCTTTCTTT.

On this clone itself: Germline and junction disagree at one end, which may indicate a read error. This rearrangement joins TRBV29-1 to TRBJ1-1, with D possibly being TRBD1 (5 bases). This CDR3 is built from 14 residues. Germline V gene data show CDR1 as SQVTM and CDR2 as ANQGSEA. This CDR3 reads CSAEPGAPGTEAFF. As DNA, the CDR3 is TGCAGCGCTGAACCCGGGGCGCCGGGCACTGAAGCTTTCTTT.

This chain links TRBV27 with TRBJ2-5; perhaps D is TRBD1 or TRBD2 (5 bases each). This CDR3 contains 15 residues. V dropped 5 bases and J dropped 2 bases, with 15 bases sitting between them. The germline V gene encodes CDR1 MNHEY and CDR2 SMNVEV (reference sequence). In nucleotides, the CDR3 is TGTGCCAGCAGTCCCCAATGGGACGATCAAGAGACCCAGTACTTC. Translating it yields CASSPQWDDQETQYF.

V is TRBV28 and J is TRBJ1-2, with 9 nucleotides matching TRBD1. With 5 bases clipped from V and 5 bases from J, the junction kept 9 bases outside the gene matches. Germline loops: CDR1 MDHEN, CDR2 SYDVKM. CDR3 length equals 15 residues. The DNA of the CDR3 is TGTGCCAGCAGTCCCTTTAGACAGGGGGGGTATGGCTACACCTTC. Translation gives CASSPFRQGGYGYTF.